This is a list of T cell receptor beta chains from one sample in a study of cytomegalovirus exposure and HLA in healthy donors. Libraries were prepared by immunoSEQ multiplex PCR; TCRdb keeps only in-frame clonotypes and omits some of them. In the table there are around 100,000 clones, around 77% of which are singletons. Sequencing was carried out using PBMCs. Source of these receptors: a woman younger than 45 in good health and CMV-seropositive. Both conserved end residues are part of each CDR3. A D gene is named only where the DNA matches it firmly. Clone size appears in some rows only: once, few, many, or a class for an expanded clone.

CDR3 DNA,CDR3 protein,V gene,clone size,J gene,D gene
TGTGCCAGCAGCGCCCCCCTAGCGGGGAACTCCTACAATGAGCAGTTCTTC,CASSAPLAGNSYNEQFF,TRBV9,.,TRBJ2-1,TRBD2
TGCGCCAGCAGCGCGCCGGACAGTTCCCCAGATACGCAGTATTTT,CASSAPDSSPDTQYF,TRBV5-1,.,TRBJ2-3,.
TGTGCCAGCAGCTTAACGGGACAGCGTCAGGGGGAGCAGTACTTC,CASSLTGQRQGEQYF,TRBV7-3,.,TRBJ2-7,TRBD1
TGTGCCAGTAGTATAGAAGCAGGGCGAAACATTCAGTACTTC,CASSIEAGRNIQYF,TRBV19,.,TRBJ2-4,.
TGTGCCATCAGTGGAGGCGCACAGGGGATAGGCCAGCCCCAGCATTTT,CAISGGAQGIGQPQHF,TRBV10-3,.,TRBJ1-5,TRBD1
TGCGCCAGCAGCCAGTCCGGGGGGCAGGCCATGAACACTGAAGCTTTCTTT,CASSQSGGQAMNTEAFF,TRBV4-1,.,TRBJ1-1,.
TGTGCCATCAGTGAGTCTACGGCGGGGGCTGGAAACACTGAAGCTTTCTTT,CAISESTAGAGNTEAFF,TRBV10-3,once,TRBJ1-1,.
TGCAGCGTTGCCCGTCAGGGGGCCATGACCAACTATGGCTACACCTTC,CSVARQGAMTNYGYTF,TRBV29-1,.,TRBJ1-2,TRBD1
TGTGCCAGCAGTTTATGGGGGGGAGGAAGTCAGCCCCAGCATTTT,CASSLWGGGSQPQHF,TRBV27,.,TRBJ1-5,.
TGTGCCAGCAGCTTGGTCAGAAAAGAGACCCAGTACTTC,CASSLVRKETQYF,TRBV7-2,.,TRBJ2-5,.
TGTGCCAGCAGTGTGGTCTCCAGCTCTGGAAACACCATATATTTT,CASSVVSSSGNTIYF,TRBV2,.,TRBJ1-3,.
TGTGCCAGCAGTGAATCTCAGCTAGACACAGATACGCAGTATTTT,CASSESQLDTDTQYF,TRBV6-4,.,TRBJ2-3,.
TGTGCTTGCAAGGAGAAGACGGCATACGAGCAGTACTTC,CACKEKTAYEQYF,TRBV2,few,TRBJ2-7,.
TGTGCCAGCAGCTCCCTAGAGGGCTCCACCTCGGGTCAGCCCCAGCATTTT,CASSSLEGSTSGQPQHF,TRBV7-9,.,TRBJ1-5,.
TGTGCCAGCAGCCCACACACAGGGGGCTACACCTTC,CASSPHTGGYTF,TRBV11-2,.,TRBJ1-2,.
TGTGCCAGCAGTTACACACAGGGGGGATCACCCCTCCACTTT,CASSYTQGGSPLHF,TRBV6-5,once,TRBJ1-6,TRBD1
TGTGCCAGCAGTGAGACAGGGGATGCTCAGCCCCAGCATTTT,CASSETGDAQPQHF,TRBV6-1,.,TRBJ1-5,TRBD1
TGCGCCAGCAGCGCGGAGACCGCCGGCAATTCACCCCTCCACTTT,CASSAETAGNSPLHF,TRBV5-1,.,TRBJ1-6,.
TGTGCCAGCAGCTTGCTCAACACCATATATTTT,CASSLLNTIYF,TRBV5-4,.,TRBJ1-3,.
TGTGCCAGTAGATCCGGGACAGGGGAGAATCAGCCCCAGCATTTT,CASRSGTGENQPQHF,TRBV19,few,TRBJ1-5,TRBD1
TGTGCCAGCAGCGTAGCCGGGTTTCGCACAGATACGCAGTATTTT,CASSVAGFRTDTQYF,TRBV9,.,TRBJ2-3,.
TGTGCCAGTAGTATCGGACAGGGTGCGACCTTC,CASSIGQGATF,TRBV19,few,TRBJ1-2,TRBD1
TGTGCCAGTAGTATCTTAAACAGGGTAGACACTGAAGCTTTCTTT,CASSILNRVDTEAFF,TRBV19,.,TRBJ1-1,.
TGCGCCAGCAGCTTATTACAGGGGGCTGGAAACACCATATATTTT,CASSLLQGAGNTIYF,TRBV5-1,.,TRBJ1-3,TRBD1
TGTGCCAGCAGCTTGACAGGCTATAATTCACCCCTCCACTTT,CASSLTGYNSPLHF,TRBV11-3,.,TRBJ1-6,.
TGTGCCAGCAGGAGACTAGCGGCTAACAATGAGCAGTTCTTC,CASRRLAANNEQFF,TRBV6-5,.,TRBJ2-1,TRBD2
TGCGCCAGCAGCTTGGGGGCAGCCTATGGCTACACCTTC,CASSLGAAYGYTF,TRBV5-1,.,TRBJ1-2,.
TGTGCCAGCAGCCGGCTAGCGGGACGAGGAGAGCAGTTCTTC,CASSRLAGRGEQFF,TRBV13,.,TRBJ2-1,TRBD2
TGTGCCAGCAGTTACTCGATGAGGGGGGGGCGGGAGACCCAGTACTTC,CASSYSMRGGRETQYF,TRBV6-5,.,TRBJ2-5,.
TGCGCCAGCAGCAAACCCAGGGGCGGAGCGGACGATTTTCCCAATGAGCAGTTCTTC,CASSKPRGGADDFPNEQFF,TRBV5-1,.,TRBJ2-1,.
TGTGCCAGTAGTATGCCTTGGGGACTTCAGAACACTGAAGCTTTCTTT,CASSMPWGLQNTEAFF,TRBV19,.,TRBJ1-1,.
TGCGCCAGCAGCGGGACCGGGACAGGGTACAATGAGCAGTTCTTC,CASSGTGTGYNEQFF,TRBV5-1,.,TRBJ2-1,TRBD1
TGCGCCAGCAGCCCCGGGACTAGTGCAGATACGCAGTATTTT,CASSPGTSADTQYF,TRBV5-1,.,TRBJ2-3,TRBD2
TGTGCCAGCAGTGAGCATCTCGGGGGGCTCACTAATGAAAAACTGTTTTTT,CASSEHLGGLTNEKLFF,TRBV6-1,.,TRBJ1-4,.
TGTGCCACCCAGAGGGTTTCAACTAATGAAAAACTGTTTTTT,CATQRVSTNEKLFF,TRBV7-9,once,TRBJ1-4,.
TGTGCCAGCAGCAACCGGGACAGGGGCCGGGAGGAGACCCAGTACTTC,CASSNRDRGREETQYF,TRBV13,.,TRBJ2-5,TRBD1
TGTGCCATCAGTGAGGGGGACAGGGGGCTTACCGGGGAGCTGTTTTTT,CAISEGDRGLTGELFF,TRBV10-3,.,TRBJ2-2,TRBD1
TGTGCCATCAGTGAGGAGAGGGGGCCGTCGCGCACAGATACGCAGTATTTT,CAISEERGPSRTDTQYF,TRBV10-3,.,TRBJ2-3,TRBD1
TGTGCCAGCAGTGGGGGGGGGCGGTCTAATGAAAAACTGTTTTTT,CASSGGGRSNEKLFF,TRBV6-1,few,TRBJ1-4,.
TGTGCCAGCAGTTACTCGGCCCAGTACACTGAAGCTTTCTTT,CASSYSAQYTEAFF,TRBV6-6,.,TRBJ1-1,.
TGTGCCAGCAACGACCAGGGGTTCGGGAACACTGAAGCTTTCTTT,CASNDQGFGNTEAFF,TRBV13,.,TRBJ1-1,.
TGCGCCAGCAGCCAACCGGGACTAGCGGATTCCCAAGAGACCCAGTACTTC,CASSQPGLADSQETQYF,TRBV4-1,.,TRBJ2-5,TRBD2
TGTGCCAGCAGCCTGGGACAGGGGTCCGCTGAAGCTTTCTTT,CASSLGQGSAEAFF,TRBV5-6,.,TRBJ1-1,TRBD1
TGTGCCAGCAGGGACCGACTAGCGGGGCAAGAGACCCAGTACTTC,CASRDRLAGQETQYF,TRBV27,.,TRBJ2-5,TRBD2
TGTGCCAGCAGCAAGGGGGGGAACACAGATACGCAGTATTTT,CASSKGGNTDTQYF,TRBV2,.,TRBJ2-3,.
TGTGCCAGCAGGGTGACAGGGGTTGACACTGAAGCTTTCTTT,CASRVTGVDTEAFF,TRBV5-5,.,TRBJ1-1,TRBD1
TGTGCCAGCAGCTTCTTGCCGGACAGGACGAACACTGAAGCTTTCTTT,CASSFLPDRTNTEAFF,TRBV5-5,.,TRBJ1-1,TRBD1
TGTGCCTCAACGGGGGGCAGCCACTCTGGGGCCAACGTCCTGACTTTC,CASTGGSHSGANVLTF,TRBV9,.,TRBJ2-6,.